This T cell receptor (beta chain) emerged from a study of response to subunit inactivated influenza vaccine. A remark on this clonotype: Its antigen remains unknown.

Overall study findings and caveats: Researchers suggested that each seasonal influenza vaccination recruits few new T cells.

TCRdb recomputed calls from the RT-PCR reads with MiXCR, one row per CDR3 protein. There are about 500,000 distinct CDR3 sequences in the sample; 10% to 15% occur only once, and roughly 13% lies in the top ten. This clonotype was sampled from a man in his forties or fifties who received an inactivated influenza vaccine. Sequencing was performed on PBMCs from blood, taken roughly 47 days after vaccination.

The CDR3 DNA follows: TGTGCCAGCAGCTTGAGGATCTCTGGAAACACCATATATTTT. Protein sequence: CASSLRISGNTIYF. The gene calls are TRBV5-5 and TRBJ1-3; no reliable D call. Germline values: CDR1 SGHKS, CDR2 YYEKEE (reference sequence). The CDR3 sequence is 14 residues long. Trimming left V 1 base short and J 0 bases short, with 5 bases between.